The TCR beta chain under discussion was sequenced for a study of beta chain features in type 1 diabetes. Regarding the study as a whole: Sequencing from cDNA could over-represent high-TCR-expressing cells. Insertions at VDJ junctions were less frequent in type 1 diabetes patients. These patients also deleted more nucleotides at the same junctions.

A remark on this clone: Its antigen is as yet unknown.

This CDR3 has 13 amino acids. Trimming removed 4 bases from V and 2 bases from J, with 7 bases in between. Germline loops: CDR1 LGHNA, CDR2 YNFKEQ. All of the isolated RNA was reverse transcribed, so expressed TCRB transcripts were sequenced. Libraries were prepared by immunoSEQ multiplex PCR; TCRdb keeps only in-frame clonotypes and omits some of them. The sample carries roughly 330,000 clones, approximately 11% recorded once. The specimen was naive CD4+ T cells from blood. V usage is TRBV4-2 and J usage is TRBJ2-3; D not certain. The clonotype originates from a woman in her thirties in good health. CDR3 sequence reads: CASSLAVTDTQYF. As DNA, the CDR3 is TGTGCCAGCAGCCTGGCAGTCACAGATACGCAGTATTTT.